This TCR beta chain was sequenced for a study of control samples from healthy donors and cancer patients. Germline CDR1 is LGHNA and CDR2 is YSLEER. The CDR3 sequence is 13 residues long. V shed 0 bases and J shed 8 bases, with 9 bases lying between them. The table came from immunoSEQ multiplex PCR; TCRdb's copy has only in-frame clones and leaves some out. The sample gives over 85,000 clones, about 89% of which show up once; 9.5% to 10% is in the top ten. Sequenced sample: PBMCs. The gene calls are TRBV4-3 and TRBJ2-3, with D perhaps TRBD2 (5 bases). The clonotype was recovered from a woman in her forties or fifties with colorectal cancer. Here the CDR3 reads CASSQDLGGTQYF. In DNA form, the CDR3 reads TGCGCCAGCAGCCAAGACCTAGGAGGTACGCAGTATTTT.